The count of the clone carrying this T cell receptor beta chain is one. Antigen: not known. This entry is derived from a study of cytomegalovirus exposure and HLA in healthy donors. Study details: Early released data had roughly 81 million unique TCRs, all coming from HLA-typed donors. Points from the study as a whole: Per a prior analysis, the majority of TCR beta V segments were productive roughly 90% or roughly 30% of the time. The authors enumerated over 150 TCR beta chains as linked to cytomegalovirus. When analyzed later, a missense DCLRE1C variant was found to be linked to TCR beta V- and J-gene trimming.

13 Jbeta primers and 60 Vbeta primers were used for the PCR. Clones were read by immunoSEQ multiplex PCR, and TCRdb kept only the in-frame ones, dropping some. The sample lists hundreds of thousands of clones, 85% occurring once. Germline V CDR1 and CDR2: MRHNA, SNTAGT. The J segment lost 9 bases and the V segment lost 2 bases, leaving 10 bases of the junction unmatched. The CDR3 loop spans 16 amino acids. The chain joins TRBV6-4 to TRBJ2-1; 10 bases align to TRBD2. The specimen sequenced was PBMCs. The receptor's source is a girl aged 2 to 10 in good health and CMV-seronegative. In DNA, the CDR3 is TGTGCCAGCAGTGACCACCCGGGACTAGCGATTCGTGAGCAGTTCTTC. Translating gives CASSDHPGLAIREQFF.